The source of this TCR beta chain is a study of blood T cell repertoires in COVID-19. Study as a whole: Material from acute and convalescent COVID-19 was sourced from the United States, Italy and Spain. The analysed material was cDNA or gDNA that came from T cells, B-cell-depleted T cells, or PBMCs.

The germline V gene has CDR1 LGHNA and CDR2 YSLEER. V was trimmed by 0 bases and J by 4 bases, leaving 13 bases between them. The CDR3 spans 16 residues. The data were produced by immunoSEQ multiplex PCR, yet TCRdb's version contains in-frame clones alone and is incomplete. The sample gives approximately 70,000 clones, 75% to 90% of which show up once; 18% is in the top ten. Material for sequencing was peripheral blood. The chain uses TRBV4-3 and TRBJ2-1, with D maybe TRBD2 (6 bases). This clonotype was sampled from a man in his 70s who had recovered from COVID-19. The CDR3 sequence: CASSQDLPGEYNEQFF. For the CDR3, the DNA is TGCGCCAGCAGCCAAGATCTTCCGGGGGAGTACAATGAGCAGTTCTTC.